The 6 T cell receptor beta chains below all came from one sample that was sequenced in a study of cytomegalovirus exposure and HLA in healthy donors (dated by TCRdb to 2015 to 2018). The library was obtained by the immunoSEQ multiplex PCR assay. Here the immuneACCESS table is served through TCRdb, limited to in-frame sequences with V and J called. Missing clones are a known gap in these copies; in checked studies unresolved V genes cover under half, and the rest lacks a known reason. The sample has over 200,000 clones on record, 88% of them singletons. Just under 3% of the sample rests with the top ten. Sequenced sample: PBMCs. All receptors come from a woman under 30 in good health and CMV-seronegative.

The chain links TRBV30 to TRBJ2-1; D perhaps matches TRBD2 (6 bases). This CDR3 has 15 amino acids. Trimming cost V 3 bases and J 6 bases, with 18 bases left between them. Germline V gene data show CDR1 as GTSNPN and CDR2 as SVGIG (reference sequence). Here the CDR3 reads CAWRAWDWGVNEQFF. The CDR3 bases are TGTGCCTGGAGGGCTTGGGACTGGGGAGTCAATGAGCAGTTCTTC.

The chain combines TRBV2 with TRBJ1-3; D gene ambiguous. V was clipped by 8 bases and J by 4 bases, with 15 bases between them. The CDR3 contains 14 residues. CDR1 and CDR2 from the germline V gene are SNHLY and FYNNEI. The DNA for the CDR3 is TGTGCCAGCCACGCTGGAGGGATAGGAAACACCATATATTTT. It codes for CASHAGGIGNTIYF.

V usage is TRBV28 and J usage is TRBJ1-2; D may be TRBD1 (5 bases). Germline CDR1 reads MDHEN; CDR2 reads SYDVKM. CDR3 length: 14 residues. The V end was cut by 0 bases, the J end by 4 bases, with 9 bases between. CDR3 bases: TGTGCCAGCAGTTTATGGGGGGGAGGCTATGGCTACACCTTC. Amino acids: CASSLWGGGYGYTF.

The rearrangement uses TRBV27 and TRBJ2-5; a weak D match, TRBD1 (5 bases). This CDR3 comprises 13 residues. V lost 4 bases to trimming and J lost 4 bases, with 10 bases between them. The germline V gene has CDR1 MNHEY and CDR2 SMNVEV (reference sequence). In DNA form, the CDR3 reads TGTGCCAGCAGTTGGGCCCAGGGAGAGACCCAGTACTTC. Its translation is CASSWAQGETQYF.

The chain recombines TRBV19 with TRBJ2-2; TRBD2 aligns across 7 bases. The J segment lost 5 bases and the V segment lost 6 bases, leaving 12 bases of the junction unmatched. Germline CDR1 LNHDA, CDR2 SQIVND (reference sequence). CDR3 length: 16 amino acids. CDR3 amino acids: CASSLGGRATTGELFF. In DNA, the CDR3 is TGTGCCAGTAGCCTGGGCGGGAGAGCAACGACCGGGGAGCTGTTTTTT.

This clone was detected a few times. V is TRBV7-2 and J is TRBJ1-1; D is possibly TRBD1 (6 bases). V lost 1 base and J lost 7, with 13 bases in between. Germline V gene sequence: CDR1 SGHTA, CDR2 FQGNSA. CDR3 size: 14 residues. This chain's CDR3 is CASSLGAGASEAFF. The CDR3 DNA sequence: TGTGCCAGCAGCTTAGGTGCAGGGGCTAGTGAAGCTTTCTTT.